This T cell receptor (beta chain) was captured by sequencing in a study of blood T cell repertoires in COVID-19. This clone is large within its sample. The sample has other DNA sequences that encode this CDR3 too. CDR1 and CDR2 (germline): SGHKS, YYEKEE (reference sequence). Trimming cost V 0 bases and J 14 bases; bases outside gene matches: 16. The CDR3 has 16 amino acids. This table comes from immunoSEQ multiplex PCR, and its TCRdb copy is limited to in-frame clones, with some not included. The sample holds about 59,000 clones; more than 80% are singletons and the top ten take around a third. This sequence joins TRBV5-5 and TRBJ2-3; 9 nucleotides align to TRBD2. Sequenced input: peripheral blood. The clonotype originates from a man between 60 and 75 years old with COVID-19, enrolled during active disease. CDR3 DNA sequence: TGTGCCAGCAGCTTGGGAGGGGGCGGGAGGGCCCTCCCTGGGTATTTT. Its protein is CASSLGGGGRALPGYF.